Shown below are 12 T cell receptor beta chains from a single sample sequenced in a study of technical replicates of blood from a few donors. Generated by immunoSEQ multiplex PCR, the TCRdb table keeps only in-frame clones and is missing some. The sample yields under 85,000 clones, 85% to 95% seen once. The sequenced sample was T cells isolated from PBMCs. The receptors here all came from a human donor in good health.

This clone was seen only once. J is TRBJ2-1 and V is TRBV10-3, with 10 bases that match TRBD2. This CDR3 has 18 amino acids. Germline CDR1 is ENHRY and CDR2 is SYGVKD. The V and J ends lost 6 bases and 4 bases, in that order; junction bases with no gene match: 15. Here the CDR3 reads CAISPGTSVIEGYNEQFF. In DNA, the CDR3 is TGTGCCATCAGCCCCGGGACTAGCGTCATAGAGGGATACAATGAGCAGTTCTTC.

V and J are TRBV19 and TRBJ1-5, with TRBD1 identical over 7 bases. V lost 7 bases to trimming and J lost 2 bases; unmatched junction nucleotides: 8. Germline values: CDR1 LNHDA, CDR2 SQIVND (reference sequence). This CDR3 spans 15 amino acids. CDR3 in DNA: TGTGCCAGTAAGGGGGCACAGGGAGGCAATCAGCCCCAGCATTTT. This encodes CASKGAQGGNQPQHF.

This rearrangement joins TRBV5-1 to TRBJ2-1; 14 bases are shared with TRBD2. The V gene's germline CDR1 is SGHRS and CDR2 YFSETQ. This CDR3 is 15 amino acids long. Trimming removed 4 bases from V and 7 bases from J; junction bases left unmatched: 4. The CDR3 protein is CASSTTSGRGNEQFF. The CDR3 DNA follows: TGCGCCAGCAGCACGACTAGCGGGAGGGGGAATGAGCAGTTCTTC.

The CDR3 is CASSPGQYSNQPQHF. CDR3 nucleotides: TGTGCCAGTAGTCCGGGACAGTATAGCAATCAGCCCCAGCATTTT. The rearrangement uses TRBV19 and TRBJ1-5; TRBD1 matches 7 bases. The CDR3 sequence is 15 residues long. Trimming at V came to 5 bases and at J to 0 bases, leaving 4 bases not matched to a gene. Per the germline V gene, CDR1 is LNHDA and CDR2 is SQIVND (reference sequence).

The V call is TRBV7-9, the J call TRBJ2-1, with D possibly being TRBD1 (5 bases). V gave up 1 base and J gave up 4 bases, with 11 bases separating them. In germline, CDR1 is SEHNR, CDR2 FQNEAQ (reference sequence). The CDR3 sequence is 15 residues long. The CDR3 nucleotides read TGTGCCAGCAGCTTAGGACAGATTCTTTACAATGAGCAGTTCTTC. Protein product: CASSLGQILYNEQFF.

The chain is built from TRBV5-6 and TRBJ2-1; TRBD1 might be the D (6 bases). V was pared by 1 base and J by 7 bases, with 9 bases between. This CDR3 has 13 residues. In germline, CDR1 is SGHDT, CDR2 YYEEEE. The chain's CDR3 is CASSLYRVNEQFF. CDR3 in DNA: TGTGCCAGCAGCTTGTACAGGGTGAATGAGCAGTTCTTC.

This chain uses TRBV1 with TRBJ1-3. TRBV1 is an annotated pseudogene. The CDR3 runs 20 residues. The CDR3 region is CTSSQRGDGNKTFLGTTIYF. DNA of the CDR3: TGCACCAGCAGCCAAAGAGGCGACGGGAACAAGACATTCCTTGGAACCACCATATATTTT.

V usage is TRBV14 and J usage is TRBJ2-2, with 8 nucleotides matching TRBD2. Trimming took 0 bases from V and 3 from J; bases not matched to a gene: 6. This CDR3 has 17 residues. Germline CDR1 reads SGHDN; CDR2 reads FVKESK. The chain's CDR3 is CASSQDMTGGYTGELFF. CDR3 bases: TGTGCCAGCAGCCAAGATATGACGGGAGGGTACACCGGGGAGCTGTTTTTT.

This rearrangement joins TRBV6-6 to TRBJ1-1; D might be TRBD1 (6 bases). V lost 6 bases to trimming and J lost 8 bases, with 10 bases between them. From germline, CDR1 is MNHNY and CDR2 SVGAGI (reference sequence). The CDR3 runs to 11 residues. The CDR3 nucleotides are TGTGCCAGCAGAATAACAGGGGAAGCTTTCTTT. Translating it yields CASRITGEAFF.

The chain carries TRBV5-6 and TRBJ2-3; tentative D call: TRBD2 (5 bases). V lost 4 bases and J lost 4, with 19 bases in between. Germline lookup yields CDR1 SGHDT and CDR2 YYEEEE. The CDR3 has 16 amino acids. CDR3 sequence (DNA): TGTGCCAGCAGCCACGAATTGGATTGGGAGTCAGATACGCAGTATTTT. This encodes CASSHELDWESDTQYF.

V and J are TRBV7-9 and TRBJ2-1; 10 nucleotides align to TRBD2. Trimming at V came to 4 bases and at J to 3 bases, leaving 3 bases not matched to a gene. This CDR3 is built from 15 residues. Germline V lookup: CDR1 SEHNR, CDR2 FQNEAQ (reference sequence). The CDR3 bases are TGTGCCAGCAGCTGGAGGACTAGCGGCTACAATGAGCAGTTCTTC. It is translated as CASSWRTSGYNEQFF.

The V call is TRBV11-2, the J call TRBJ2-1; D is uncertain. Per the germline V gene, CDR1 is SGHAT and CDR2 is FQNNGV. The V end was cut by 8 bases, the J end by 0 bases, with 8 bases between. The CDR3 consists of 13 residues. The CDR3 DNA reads TGTGCCAGCCGAGGATTCTCCTACAATGAGCAGTTCTTC. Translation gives CASRGFSYNEQFF.